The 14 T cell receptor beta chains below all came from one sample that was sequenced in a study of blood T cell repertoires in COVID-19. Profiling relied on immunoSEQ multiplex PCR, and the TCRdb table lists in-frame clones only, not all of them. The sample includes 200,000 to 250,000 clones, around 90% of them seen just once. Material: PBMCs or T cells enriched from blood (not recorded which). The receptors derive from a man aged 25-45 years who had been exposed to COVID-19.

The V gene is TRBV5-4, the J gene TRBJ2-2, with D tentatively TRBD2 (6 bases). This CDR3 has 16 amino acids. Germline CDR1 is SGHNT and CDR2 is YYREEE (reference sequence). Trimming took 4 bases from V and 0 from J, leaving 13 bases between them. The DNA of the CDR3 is TGTGCCAGCAGCCCCGTTGGGAGGCCGAACACCGGGGAGCTGTTTTTT. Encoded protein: CASSPVGRPNTGELFF.

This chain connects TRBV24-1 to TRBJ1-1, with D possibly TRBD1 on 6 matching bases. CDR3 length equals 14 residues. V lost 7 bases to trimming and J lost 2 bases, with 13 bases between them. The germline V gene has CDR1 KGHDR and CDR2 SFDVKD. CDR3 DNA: TGTGCCACCAGGGGGGCGAGGGGAAACACTGAAGCTTTCTTT. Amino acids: CATRGARGNTEAFF.

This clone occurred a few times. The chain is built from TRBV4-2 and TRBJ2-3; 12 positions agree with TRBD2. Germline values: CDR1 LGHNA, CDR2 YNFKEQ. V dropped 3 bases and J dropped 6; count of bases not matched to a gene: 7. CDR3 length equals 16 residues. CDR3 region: CASSHASGGVFDTQYF. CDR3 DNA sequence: TGTGCCAGCAGCCACGCTAGCGGGGGGGTTTTTGATACGCAGTATTTT.

CDR3 loop: CASSLWLDRPHVGYTF. The CDR3 DNA is TGTGCCAGCAGCTTGTGGCTGGACAGGCCCCATGTGGGCTACACCTTC. The rearrangement links TRBV5-6 to TRBJ1-2; TRBD1 agrees at 7 bases. Germline CDR1 reads SGHDT; CDR2 reads YYEEEE. This CDR3 region has 16 residues. The V segment lost 1 base and the J segment 8 bases; nucleotides outside the gene matches: 14.

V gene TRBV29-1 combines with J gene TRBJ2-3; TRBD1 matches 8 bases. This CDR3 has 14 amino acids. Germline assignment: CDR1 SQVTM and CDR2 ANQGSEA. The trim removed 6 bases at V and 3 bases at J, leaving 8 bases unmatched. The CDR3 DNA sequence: TGCAGCGTACTGGACAGGGTGAAAACAGATACGCAGTATTTT. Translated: CSVLDRVKTDTQYF.

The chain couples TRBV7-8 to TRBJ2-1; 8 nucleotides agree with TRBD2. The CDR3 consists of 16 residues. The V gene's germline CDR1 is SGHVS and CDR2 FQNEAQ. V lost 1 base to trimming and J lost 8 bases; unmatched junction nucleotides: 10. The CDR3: CASSLVLWGAGDEQFF. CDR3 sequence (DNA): TGTGCCAGCAGCTTAGTGCTTTGGGGAGCGGGGGATGAGCAGTTCTTC.

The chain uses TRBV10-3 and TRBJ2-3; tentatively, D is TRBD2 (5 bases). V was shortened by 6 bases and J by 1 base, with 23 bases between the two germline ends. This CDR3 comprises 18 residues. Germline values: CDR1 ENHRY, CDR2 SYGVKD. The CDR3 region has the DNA TGTGCCATCAGCGTAGGCTCCGGGGTACCGGTAGGCACAGATACGCAGTATTTT. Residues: CAISVGSGVPVGTDTQYF.

Here the CDR3 reads CASSPGTAYNSPLHF. The CDR3 region has the DNA TGTGCCAGCAGTCCTGGGACAGCCTATAATTCACCCCTCCACTTT. The rearrangement joins TRBV27 to TRBJ1-6; 7 nucleotides match TRBD1. V dropped 5 bases and J dropped 2; count of bases not matched to a gene: 3. The germline V gene has CDR1 MNHEY and CDR2 SMNVEV (reference sequence). CDR3 length: 15 residues.

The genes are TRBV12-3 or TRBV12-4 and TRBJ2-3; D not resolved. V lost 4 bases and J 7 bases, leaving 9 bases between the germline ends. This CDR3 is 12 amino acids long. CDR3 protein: CASSSDSYTQYF. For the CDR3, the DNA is TGTGCCAGCAGTTCCGACTCCTATACGCAGTATTTT.

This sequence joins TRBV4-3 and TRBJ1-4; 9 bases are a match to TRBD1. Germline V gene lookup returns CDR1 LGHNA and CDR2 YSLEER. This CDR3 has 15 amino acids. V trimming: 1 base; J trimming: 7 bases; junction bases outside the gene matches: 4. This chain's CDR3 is CASSQGDRDSEKLFF. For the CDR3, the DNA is TGCGCCAGCAGCCAAGGGGACAGGGATAGTGAAAAACTGTTTTTT.

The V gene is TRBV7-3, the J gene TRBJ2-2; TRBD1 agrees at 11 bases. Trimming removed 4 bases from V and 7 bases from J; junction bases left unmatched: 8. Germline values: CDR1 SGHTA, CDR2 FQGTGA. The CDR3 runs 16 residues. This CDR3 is CASSSSGTGGGGELFF. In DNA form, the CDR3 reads TGTGCCAGCAGCTCGTCCGGGACAGGGGGTGGCGGGGAGCTGTTTTTT.

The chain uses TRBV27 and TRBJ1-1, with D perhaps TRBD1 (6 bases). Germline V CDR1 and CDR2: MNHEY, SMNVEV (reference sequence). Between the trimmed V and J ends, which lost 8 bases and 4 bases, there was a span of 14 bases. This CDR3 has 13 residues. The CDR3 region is CASSLGGATEAFF. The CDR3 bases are TGTGCCAGCTCGTTGGGGGGGGCCACTGAAGCTTTCTTT.

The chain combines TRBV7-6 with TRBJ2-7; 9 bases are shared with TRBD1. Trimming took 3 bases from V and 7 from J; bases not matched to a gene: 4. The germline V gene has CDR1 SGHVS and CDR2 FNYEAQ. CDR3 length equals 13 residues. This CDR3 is CASSLDRGREQYF. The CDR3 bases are TGTGCCAGCAGCTTGGACAGGGGTCGGGAGCAGTACTTC.

CDR3 amino acids: CASSRASGHTTDTQYF. DNA of the CDR3: TGTGCCAGCAGCCGCGCTAGCGGCCACACCACAGATACGCAGTATTTT. V is TRBV11-1 and J is TRBJ2-3; 7 bases align to TRBD2. Germline loops: CDR1 SGHAT, CDR2 FQDESV (reference sequence). V shed 5 bases, J shed 2 bases, and the junction held 10 bases outside the gene matches. The length of the CDR3 is 16 residues.